This passage covers 16 T cell receptor beta chains from one sample sequenced in a study of spatial heterogeneity in lung cancer. Time point indicated: sample taken at primary tumor resection. Antigen specificity for these receptors is unknown. MiXCR was run by TCRdb on the 5' RACE reads, yielding one entry per CDR3 protein. This table holds around 13,000 distinct CDR3 sequences, roughly 5.5% found once. General study findings and limits: Higher tumor mutation counts went along with higher counts of expanded intratumoral alpha and beta TCRs.

The material was lung tumor tissue, obtained at surgery. Receptors originate from a male donor with early-stage non-small cell lung cancer.

This clonotype was picked up a small number of times. This beta chain represents an off-target read in a library built for alpha chains; its size is of limited meaning. This chain connects TRBV20-1 to TRBJ2-3; D is tentatively TRBD1 or TRBD2 (6 bases each). Trimming shortened V by 6 bases and J by 2 bases, and 18 bases separated the two germline ends. The CDR3 sequence is 15 residues long. CDR1 is DFQATT and CDR2 is SNEGSKA in the germline V gene (reference sequence). The CDR3 region has the DNA TGCAGTGCCCTTCGAAGGGGGGAACCCACAGATACGCAGTATTTT. This sequence encodes CSALRRGEPTDTQYF.

A few counts support this clonotype. For a library built for alpha chains, this beta chain is a stray read; little rests on its size. V is TRBV3-1 and J is TRBJ1-1; D is unresolved. Trimming cost V 6 bases and J 8 bases, with 16 bases left between them. The CDR3 is 13 residues long. Germline assignment: CDR1 LGHDT and CDR2 YNNKEL (reference sequence). CDR3 in amino acids: CASSQSPLTEAFF. The CDR3 DNA reads TGTGCCAGCAGTCAATCGCCCCTTACAGAAGCTTTCTTT.

This clonotype was seen repeatedly, ten times or more. Found in a library prepared for alpha chains, this beta chain is an off-target read, and its abundance has little meaning. V usage is TRBV18 and J usage is TRBJ2-3, with D uncertain. This CDR3 region has 13 residues. Germline CDR1 KGHSH, CDR2 LQKENI. Trimming removed 0 bases from V and 5 bases from J, with 6 bases in between. The chain's CDR3 is CASSPPARDTQYF. CDR3 sequence (DNA): TGTGCCAGCTCACCACCAGCCAGAGATACGCAGTATTTT.

This clonotype was seen a few times. This beta chain is an unintended read in a library built for alpha chains; its size means little. The genes are TRBV6-1 and TRBJ2-1; a weak D match, TRBD2 (5 bases). Deletions cut 6 bases from V and 9 bases from J, with 15 bases between. Germline V gives CDR1 MNHNS, CDR2 SASEGT. This CDR3 spans 13 amino acids. The CDR3 reads CASRLKGRGEQFF. CDR3 sequence (DNA): TGTGCCAGCAGATTAAAAGGACGGGGTGAGCAGTTCTTC.

This clonotype was found many times. This beta chain is an off-target read within a library intended for alpha chains, so its frequency means little. The chain recombines TRBV7-2 with TRBJ1-2, with D maybe TRBD1 (5 bases). Trimming removed 5 bases at V and 5 bases at J, with 9 bases between. Germline CDR1 reads SGHTA; CDR2 reads FQGNSA. The CDR3 runs to 12 residues. This CDR3 reads CASSADRYGYTF. The CDR3 coding sequence is TGTGCCAGCAGCGCCGACAGATATGGCTACACCTTC.

This clonotype was counted at least ten times. Within a library made for alpha chains, this beta chain is off target, and its count is uninformative. The J gene is TRBJ1-4, the V gene TRBV2, with 8 nucleotides matching TRBD1. This CDR3 region has 14 residues. V lost 7 bases and J lost 7; bases outside the gene matches: 8. Germline CDR1 reads SNHLY; CDR2 reads FYNNEI. The CDR3 protein is CASIPGTGGEKLFF. CDR3 sequence (DNA): TGTGCCAGCATCCCCGGGACAGGTGGTGAAAAACTGTTTTTT.

This clonotype was found many times. As an off-target read in a library built for alpha chains, this beta chain has a frequency of little significance. This chain uses TRBV9 with TRBJ1-6; perhaps TRBD1 as D (5 bases). The CDR3 covers 13 residues. CDR1 SGDLS and CDR2 YYNGEE come from the germline V gene. V was clipped by 7 bases and J by 7 bases, with 12 bases between them. The CDR3 coding sequence is TGTGCCAGCGGCGGAGGGGACAATTCACCCCTCCACTTT. It translates to CASGGGDNSPLHF.

Ten or more counts support this clonotype. Because this beta chain is a stray read in a library intended to capture alpha chains, its abundance should not be given much weight. V gene TRBV5-4 combines with J gene TRBJ2-2, with TRBD2 matching over 10 bases. Germline V gene sequence: CDR1 SGHNT, CDR2 YYREEE (reference sequence). Trimming at V came to 4 bases and at J to 2 bases, leaving 5 bases not matched to a gene. The CDR3 extends over 16 amino acids. The CDR3 sequence is CASSVRTSGNTGELFF. CDR3 in DNA: TGTGCCAGCAGCGTGAGGACTAGCGGCAACACCGGGGAGCTGTTTTTT.

The sample holds many counts of this clonotype. The library was built for alpha chains, so this beta chain is an off-target read and its size means little. The chain employs TRBV9 and TRBJ2-3; 9 bases line up with TRBD1. The CDR3 extends over 15 amino acids. CDR1 SGDLS and CDR2 YYNGEE come from the germline V gene. Losses at the gene ends were 0 bases for V and 4 bases for J; bases not matched to a gene: 3. The DNA of the CDR3 is TGTGCCAGCAGCGTAGCGGGGACAGGGTCAGATACGCAGTATTTT. Protein sequence: CASSVAGTGSDTQYF.

This clonotype has at least ten counts. As an off-target read in a library built for alpha chains, this beta chain has a frequency of little significance. The V gene is TRBV4-2, the J gene TRBJ1-1; 7 positions agree with TRBD1. The germline CDR1 and CDR2 sequences are LGHNA and YNFKEQ. The CDR3 covers 15 residues. Losses at the gene ends were 2 bases for V and 1 base for J; bases not matched to a gene: 4. CDR3 residues: CASSQPRQGNTEAFF. The CDR3 DNA follows: TGTGCCAGCAGCCAACCGCGACAGGGGAACACTGAAGCTTTCTTT.

This clonotype was counted ten times or more. In a library made to pick up alpha chains, this beta chain is a stray read with a size that means little. The V call is TRBV5-6, the J call TRBJ2-1; D gene ambiguous. The germline V gene has CDR1 SGHDT and CDR2 YYEEEE. Trimming stripped 2 bases from V and 9 bases from J, with 9 bases between. This CDR3 region has 12 residues. The CDR3 DNA sequence: TGTGCCAGCAGCTTACGATCGAGTGAGCAGTTCTTC. Its protein product is CASSLRSSEQFF.

This clonotype was seen repeatedly, ten times or more. This beta chain is an off-target read within a library intended for alpha chains, so its frequency means little. The chain joins TRBV7-8 to TRBJ1-1; D gene ambiguous. This CDR3 spans 14 amino acids. Trimming removed 1 base from V and 1 base from J, with 7 bases in between. The germline V gene encodes CDR1 SGHVS and CDR2 FQNEAQ. Written as DNA, the CDR3 is TGTGCCAGCAGCTTAGTAGGGTCGAACACTGAAGCTTTCTTT. This sequence encodes CASSLVGSNTEAFF.

This clonotype was picked up many times. The library was designed around alpha chains, so this beta chain is a stray read whose abundance carries little weight. The rearrangement uses TRBV7-9 and TRBJ2-7; D tentatively fits TRBD1 or TRBD2 (5 bases each). Germline CDR1 is SEHNR and CDR2 is FQNEAQ (reference sequence). The ends were cut back, 6 bases at V and 2 bases at J, with 11 bases in the middle. There are 13 residues in the CDR3. The CDR3 region has the DNA TGTGCCAGCAGTCGGGACGGGCCCTACGAGCAGTACTTC. Translation gives CASSRDGPYEQYF.

The table lists this clonotype with many counts. For a library built for alpha chains, this beta chain is a stray read; little rests on its size. The V and J genes are TRBV24-1 and TRBJ2-3; 7 nucleotides align to TRBD1. The V gene end was trimmed by 7 bases and the J gene end by 0 bases; junction bases not matched to a gene: 6. The germline CDR1 and CDR2 sequences are KGHDR and SFDVKD. The CDR3 loop spans 15 amino acids. The CDR3 reads CATRKGQMSTDTQYF. For the CDR3, the DNA is TGTGCCACCAGAAAGGGACAGATGAGCACAGATACGCAGTATTTT.

This clonotype has ten or more counts. In a library made to pick up alpha chains, this beta chain is a stray read with a size that means little. The V call is TRBV7-2, the J call TRBJ2-7, with 11 positions matching TRBD2. The CDR3 covers 18 residues. The V gene end was trimmed by 7 bases and the J gene end by 0 bases; junction bases not matched to a gene: 14. The germline CDR1 and CDR2 sequences are SGHTA and FQGNSA. DNA for the CDR3: TGTGCCAGCACCGTAAGGGGTCTAGCGGGGGGCATCTCCTACGAGCAGTACTTC. This codes for CASTVRGLAGGISYEQYF.

This clonotype has at least ten counts. As an off-target read in a library built for alpha chains, this beta chain has a frequency of little significance. The chain couples TRBV20-1 to TRBJ2-7; D is unclear. Germline V gene data show CDR1 as DFQATT and CDR2 as SNEGSKA (reference sequence). Trimming shortened V by 4 bases and J by 7 bases, and 11 bases separated the two germline ends. This CDR3 has 11 amino acids. The CDR3 loop reads CSANKWGEQYF. The CDR3, as DNA: TGCAGTGCTAACAAATGGGGTGAGCAGTACTTC.